This T cell receptor (beta chain) originates from a study of T cell responses to AZD1222 COVID-19 vaccine. The study, taken as a whole, reports: There were repertoire samples only from the period after the peak T cell response. Elevations in Spike-specific TCR breadth and depth followed administration of two AZD1222 doses.

Trimming took off 4 bases at V and 0 bases at J, with 18 bases between the two ends. Germline V CDR1 and CDR2: SGDLS, YYNGEE. The CDR3 has 17 residues. For this clone: Antigen: not known.

Produced via immunoSEQ multiplex PCR; TCRdb's table is partial and in-frame only. Of 150,000 to 200,000 clones in the sample, roughly 91% were seen once. Specimen: peripheral blood, collected on day 0 of AZD1222 vaccination. The chain carries TRBV9 and TRBJ2-3; TRBD2 is a possible D gene (6 bases). This clonotype was obtained from an adult in good health. As DNA, the CDR3 is TGTGCCAGCAGCCCCTCCGACGGGGGAGCCAGCACAGATACGCAGTATTTT. Translation gives CASSPSDGGASTDTQYF.